This is a list of T cell receptor beta chains from one sample in a study of T cells in localized non-small cell lung cancer. Assay used: immunoSEQ multiplex PCR; TCRdb lists only in-frame clones, some missing. The repertoire consists of 40,000 to 65,000 clones, with 65% to 85% occurring once and the leading ten covering 17%. Sequencing was performed on peripheral blood mononuclear cells, taken before any cancer treatment. These receptors all stem from a man aged 40 to 75 with stage III lung adenocarcinoma. CDR3s include the opening cysteine and the closing phenylalanine or tryptophan. Fields, in order: V gene, D gene, clone size, J gene, CDR3 protein, CDR3 DNA. D genes are given only for firm matches. Size is omitted from some rows. Given values are once, few, many or a class for expanded clones.

>TRBV7-9|.|.|TRBJ2-1
CASSLDSANEQFF
TGTGCCAGCAGCTTAGATTCGGCCAATGAGCAGTTCTTC
>TRBV5-1|.|.|TRBJ2-7
CASRAEYEQYF
TGCGCCAGCCGAGCGGAGTACGAGCAGTACTTC
>TRBV25-1|TRBD1|.|TRBJ2-3
CASSESGTGPLGTQYF
TGTGCCAGCAGTGAATCGGGGACAGGACCCCTGGGTACGCAGTATTTT
>TRBV27|.|.|TRBJ1-3
CASSSLTDRAPGNTIYF
TGTGCCAGCAGTTCCCTCACCGACAGAGCGCCCGGAAACACCATATATTTT
>TRBV28|TRBD2|.|TRBJ2-2
CASEGRAVTGELFF
TGTGCCAGCGAGGGGAGGGCCGTGACCGGGGAGCTGTTTTTT
>TRBV27|.|.|TRBJ2-7
CASSLNSPYEQYF
TGTGCCAGCAGTTTAAACAGCCCCTACGAGCAGTACTTC
>TRBV5-4|.|once|TRBJ1-5
CASSLGGDSNQPQHF
TGTGCCAGCAGCTTGGGGGGAGATAGCAATCAGCCCCAGCATTTT
>TRBV4-3|TRBD1|.|TRBJ1-1
CASSQRLRTGDTEAFF
TGCGCCAGCAGCCAAAGACTCAGGACAGGGGACACTGAAGCTTTCTTT
>TRBV4-1|.|.|TRBJ2-3
CASSQDRPGAKDTQYF
TGCGCCAGCAGCCAAGATCGGCCGGGGGCCAAAGATACGCAGTATTTT
>TRBV5-4|TRBD1|once|TRBJ1-2
CASSPGQGAPYGYTF
TGTGCCAGCAGCCCGGGACAGGGGGCGCCCTATGGCTACACCTTC
>TRBV18|TRBD1|.|TRBJ1-6
CASSPSVRQGGSPLHF
TGTGCCAGCTCACCAAGCGTTCGACAGGGTGGTTCACCCCTCCACTTT
>TRBV5-4|.|.|TRBJ1-1
CASSLELTVLSEAFF
TGTGCCAGCAGCTTGGAATTAACAGTCTTATCTGAAGCTTTCTTT
>TRBV6-5|TRBD1|once|TRBJ1-3
CATRQGSGNTIYF
TGCGCCACCCGACAGGGGAGTGGAAACACCATATATTTT
>TRBV6-5|TRBD1|few|TRBJ2-3
CASRRQGEDTQYF
TGTGCCAGCAGGCGACAGGGGGAAGATACGCAGTATTTT
>TRBV6-1|.|.|TRBJ2-7
CASRTSGGLGEQYF
TGTGCCAGCCGGACCTCCGGGGGCCTTGGCGAGCAGTACTTC
>TRBV25-1|.|.|TRBJ1-2
CASTDRTYGYTF
TGTGCCAGCACCGACAGAACCTATGGCTACACCTTC
>TRBV5-1|.|once|TRBJ2-3
CASYEGTDTQYF
TGCGCCAGCTATGAAGGCACAGATACGCAGTATTTT
>TRBV28|.|.|TRBJ1-5
CASSLPPRNAWSGHQPQHF
TGTGCCAGCAGTTTACCCCCCCGGAACGCCTGGTCGGGTCATCAGCCCCAGCATTTT
>TRBV6-1|TRBD2|few|TRBJ2-1
CASSEWGTSSYNEQFF
TGTGCCAGCAGTGAATGGGGGACTAGCAGCTACAATGAGCAGTTCTTC
>TRBV9|.|.|TRBJ2-2
CASGMDQASAGELFF
TGTGCCTCAGGGATGGACCAAGCGTCCGCCGGGGAGCTGTTTTTT
>TRBV4-3|TRBD1|.|TRBJ2-7
CASSQDHGQGSYEQYF
TGCGCCAGCAGCCAAGATCATGGACAGGGCTCCTACGAGCAGTACTTC
>TRBV2|TRBD2|.|TRBJ2-1
CASIGESGTYNEQFF
TGTGCCAGCATAGGGGAAAGCGGGACCTACAATGAGCAGTTCTTC
>TRBV11-2|TRBD2|.|TRBJ2-1
CASSLTGFWLAGSVEQFF
TGTGCCAGCAGCTTGACAGGCTTCTGGCTAGCGGGATCCGTTGAGCAGTTCTTC
>TRBV28|.|.|TRBJ1-5
CASEGEGAPQHF
TGTGCCAGCGAGGGCGAAGGGGCGCCCCAGCATTTT
>TRBV30|.|.|TRBJ2-5
CAWSVLGGQETQYF
TGTGCCTGGAGTGTACTGGGGGGACAAGAGACCCAGTACTTC
>TRBV6-1|TRBD1|few|TRBJ1-2
CASTRQGEYGYTF
TGTGCCAGCACTCGCCAGGGGGAATATGGCTACACCTTC
>TRBV18|.|.|TRBJ2-7
CASSPPGGYEQYF
TGTGCCAGCTCACCACCGGGGGGATACGAGCAGTACTTC
>TRBV2|.|.|TRBJ1-6
CASTLDGNSPLHF
TGTGCCAGCACGTTGGACGGGAATTCACCCCTCCACTTT
>TRBV7-9|.|.|TRBJ2-1
CASSPPGTQFENEQFF
TGTGCCAGCAGCCCTCCCGGGACGCAGTTTGAGAATGAGCAGTTCTTC
>TRBV11-2|TRBD2|.|TRBJ2-1
CASSYSSGSDYNEQFF
TGTGCCAGCAGCTACAGTAGCGGGAGCGACTACAATGAGCAGTTCTTC
>TRBV27|.|.|TRBJ2-1
CASSLSNPGEQFF
TGTGCCAGCAGTTTATCGAATCCAGGGGAGCAGTTCTTC
>TRBV7-3|TRBD1|once|TRBJ2-5
CASSSTGGWGETQYF
TGTGCCAGCAGCTCTACAGGGGGCTGGGGAGAGACCCAGTACTTC
>TRBV7-3|.|.|TRBJ2-1
CASSLSGLDEQFF
TGTGCCAGCAGCTTAAGCGGCTTAGATGAGCAGTTCTTC
>TRBV9|TRBD2|.|TRBJ2-7
CASSVLAGDYEQYF
TGTGCCAGCAGTGTACTAGCGGGGGACTACGAGCAGTACTTC
>TRBV14|.|.|TRBJ2-2
CASSQGWTGELFF
TGTGCCAGCAGCCAGGGATGGACCGGGGAGCTGTTTTTT
>TRBV9|.|.|TRBJ2-7
CASSVLAEGLNEQYF
TGTGCCAGCAGCGTATTGGCGGAGGGCCTCAACGAGCAGTACTTC
>TRBV18|.|once|TRBJ2-3
CASSPPSGTDTQYF
TGTGCCAGCTCACCACCGAGCGGCACAGATACGCAGTATTTT
>TRBV18|.|.|TRBJ1-5
CASSPGTESNQPQHF
TGTGCCAGCTCCCCCGGGACCGAGAGCAATCAGCCCCAGCATTTT
>TRBV12-5|TRBD1|.|TRBJ1-5
CASGPTGANQPQHF
TGTGCTAGTGGTCCGACAGGGGCAAATCAGCCCCAGCATTTT
>TRBV28|.|.|TRBJ2-3
CASSLGIGGGGTDTQYF
TGTGCCAGCAGTTTAGGTATAGGGGGGGGAGGGACAGATACGCAGTATTTT
>TRBV7-9|TRBD2|.|TRBJ2-3
CASTGGALTDTQYF
TGTGCCAGCACCGGGGGGGCCCTCACAGATACGCAGTATTTT
>TRBV10-3|.|.|TRBJ1-1
CAIRGQVSNTEAFF
TGTGCCATCAGGGGCCAGGTGTCGAACACTGAAGCTTTCTTT
>TRBV29-1|TRBD2|few|TRBJ2-5
CSVRLADQETQYF
TGCAGCGTGCGGCTAGCGGATCAAGAGACCCAGTACTTC
>TRBV30|TRBD2|.|TRBJ2-7
CAWSWGRAGEQYF
TGTGCCTGGAGTTGGGGGAGGGCAGGCGAGCAGTACTTC
>TRBV7-6|.|once|TRBJ1-3
CASSPGAGNTIYF
TGTGCCAGCAGCCCTGGAGCTGGAAACACCATATATTTT
>TRBV2|TRBD1|.|TRBJ2-4
CASRQGSNIQYF
TGTGCCAGCAGACAGGGGAGCAACATTCAGTACTTC
>TRBV27|.|.|TRBJ1-1
CASSRGGTEAFF
TGTGCCAGCAGTCGCGGGGGAACTGAAGCTTTCTTT